The text below deals with one TCR beta chain. It was with a sample-barcoded 5' primer and a J-beta primer mix that a second PCR of about 6 to 12 cycles was run. TCRdb re-called the 5' RACE reads with MiXCR, one entry per CDR3 protein. This sample has more than 750,000 distinct CDR3 sequences, with about 28% found just once. The sample is drawn from a study of blood T cells in healthy people across ages. The CDR3 runs to 13 residues. The trim removed 6 bases at V and 3 bases at J, leaving 4 bases unmatched. Germline values: CDR1 SQVTM, CDR2 ANQGSEA. This same sample was also taken into another study, of T cells of mothers and their children.

Sequencing was done on a sample of blood. This sequence was found in a woman in her thirties or forties in good health. The chain is built from TRBV29-1 and TRBJ1-5; TRBD1 aligns across 8 bases. CDR3: CSVGQATNQPQHF. The CDR3 DNA sequence: TGCAGCGTGGGACAGGCTACCAATCAGCCCCAGCATTTT.